This is a list of T cell receptor beta chains from one sample in a study of cytomegalovirus exposure and HLA in healthy donors. This table comes from immunoSEQ multiplex PCR, and its TCRdb copy is limited to in-frame clones, with some not included. Among 85,000 to 100,000 clones, about 60% were seen once, and the ten largest hold roughly 6.3%. Sequencing used PBMCs. Receptors were obtained from a woman between 25 and 40 years old in good health and CMV-seronegative. CDR3s include the opening cysteine and the closing phenylalanine or tryptophan. A D gene is named only where the DNA matches it firmly. Not every row has a clone size; where given, it reads once, few, many or a size class.

v_gene: TRBV5-4; abundance: .; j_gene: TRBJ2-4; d_gene: .; CDR3aa: CASSQLGDIQYF; CDR3nt: TGTGCCAGCAGCCAACTCGGGGACATTCAGTACTTC
v_gene: TRBV13; abundance: few; j_gene: TRBJ1-1; d_gene: .; CDR3aa: CASSLHGSTEAFF; CDR3nt: TGTGCCAGCAGCTTACACGGGAGCACTGAAGCTTTCTTT
v_gene: TRBV6-1; abundance: .; j_gene: TRBJ2-7; d_gene: .; CDR3aa: CASSEARGGGPSYEQYF; CDR3nt: TGTGCCAGCAGTGAAGCGCGTGGAGGGGGCCCGTCCTACGAGCAGTACTTC
v_gene: TRBV5-4; abundance: .; j_gene: TRBJ1-2; d_gene: TRBD1; CDR3aa: CASSLPGTGGLGYTF; CDR3nt: TGTGCCAGCAGCTTGCCCGGGACAGGGGGCCTTGGCTACACCTTC
v_gene: TRBV10-3; abundance: .; j_gene: TRBJ2-7; d_gene: .; CDR3aa: CAIRGGYEQYF; CDR3nt: TGTGCCATCAGAGGAGGCTACGAGCAGTACTTC
v_gene: TRBV2; abundance: few; j_gene: TRBJ2-1; d_gene: .; CDR3aa: CASSGGRNEQFF; CDR3nt: TGTGCCAGCAGCGGGGGTCGCAATGAGCAGTTCTTC
v_gene: TRBV21-1; abundance: .; j_gene: TRBJ1-2; d_gene: .; CDR3aa: CASSLHRTGAKDGYTF; CDR3nt: TGTGCCAGCAGCCTTCACCGGACAGGGGCGAAGGATGGCTACACCTTC
v_gene: TRBV2; abundance: .; j_gene: TRBJ2-7; d_gene: .; CDR3aa: CATLGLYEQYF; CDR3nt: TGTGCCACCCTGGGGCTCTACGAGCAGTACTTC
v_gene: TRBV25-1; abundance: .; j_gene: TRBJ2-1; d_gene: .; CDR3aa: CASSEWWGGRDEQFF; CDR3nt: TGTGCCAGCAGTGAATGGTGGGGGGGGCGGGATGAGCAGTTCTTC
v_gene: TRBV9; abundance: few; j_gene: TRBJ2-1; d_gene: .; CDR3aa: CASSVGVTESNEQFF; CDR3nt: TGTGCCAGCAGCGTAGGGGTCACGGAGAGTAATGAGCAGTTCTTC
v_gene: TRBV6-5; abundance: .; j_gene: TRBJ2-7; d_gene: TRBD1; CDR3aa: CASSPGQGFDEQYF; CDR3nt: TGTGCCAGCAGTCCTGGACAGGGGTTCGACGAGCAGTACTTC
v_gene: TRBV27; abundance: .; j_gene: TRBJ2-7; d_gene: .; CDR3aa: CASSLSVGPGTNEQYF; CDR3nt: TGTGCCAGCAGTTTATCAGTGGGGCCCGGGACAAACGAGCAGTACTTC
v_gene: TRBV6-1; abundance: .; j_gene: TRBJ1-4; d_gene: .; CDR3aa: CASSSGEVDEKLFF; CDR3nt: TGTGCCAGCAGCTCAGGGGAAGTAGACGAAAAACTGTTTTTT
v_gene: TRBV19; abundance: .; j_gene: TRBJ2-4; d_gene: .; CDR3aa: CASNRGLGNIQYF; CDR3nt: TGTGCCAGTAACAGAGGGCTGGGAAACATTCAGTACTTC